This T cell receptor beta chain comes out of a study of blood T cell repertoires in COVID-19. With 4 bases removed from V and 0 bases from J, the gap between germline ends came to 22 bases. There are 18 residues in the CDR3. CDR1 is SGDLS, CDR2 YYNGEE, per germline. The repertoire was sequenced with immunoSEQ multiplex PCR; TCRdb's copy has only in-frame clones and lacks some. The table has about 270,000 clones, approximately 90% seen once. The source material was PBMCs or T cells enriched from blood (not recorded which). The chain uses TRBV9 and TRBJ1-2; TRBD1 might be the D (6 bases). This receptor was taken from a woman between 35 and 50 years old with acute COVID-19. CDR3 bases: TGTGCCAGCAGCCTCCAGCCTAAACAGGGTTCAGCTAACTATGGCTACACCTTC. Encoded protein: CASSLQPKQGSANYGYTF.